The T cell receptor (beta chain) under discussion was sequenced for a study of OX40 agonist ivuxolimab in advanced cancers. On the study more broadly: Ivuxolimab was administered intravenously to patients at 0.01 to 10 mg/kg every 2 weeks. Study results and caveats: Averaged across samples, CD8+ T cells carried more expanded clones than CD4+ did. At 0.1 to 3.0 mg/kg, clonal expansion of CD4+ and CD8+ blood T cells had occurred by week 6.

TCRdb's table, derived via immunoSEQ multiplex PCR, lists solely in-frame clones and lacks some. The sample carries 68,000 or so clones, 86% recorded once. V lost 4 bases and J 5 bases, leaving 11 bases between the germline ends. The CDR3 is 13 residues long. Germline CDR1 is MGHRA and CDR2 is YSYEKL. For this clone: Its matching antigen is unknown.

The V call is TRBV4-1, the J call TRBJ2-5; possibly TRBD1 or TRBD2 for D (5 bases each). This TCR came from an adult with an advanced solid tumor such as melanoma, head and neck, liver or kidney cancer. The sample consisted of CD4+ or CD8+ T cells sorted from blood, taken in a trial of the OX40 agonist ivuxolimab. DNA for the CDR3: TGCGCCAGCAGCCCGGACTGGGGGGAGACCCAGTACTTC. Amino acids: CASSPDWGETQYF.